This entry is about one TCR beta chain. Its antigen remains unidentified. The sample is drawn from a study of shared clonotypes between healthy human individuals. Study-level findings and limits: Against clonotypes common to all four donors, non-shared ones had lower generation probabilities. Among donors, sharing of clonotypes was expected to be affected by sequencing depth. Four donors showed sharing of approximately 5% of naive CD4 clonotypes.

Each subset's genomic DNA was split evenly across several immunoSEQ plates. The method was immunoSEQ multiplex PCR; TCRdb's version includes in-frame clones alone and lacks a portion of them. The sample shows about 2.3 million clones, 85% to 95% of them seen only once. This clonotype was obtained from a man in his late teens or twenties in good health. Some clones in this sample may be carry-over from other donors' samples. Sequencing was carried out using naive CD4+ T cells from PBMCs. Subset denoted: CD45RA+ positively selected.

The CDR3 DNA reads TGTGCCAGCAGCTTCGGACAGGGGGCCAACTATGGCTACACCTTC. Residues: CASSFGQGANYGYTF. The chain joins TRBV7-3 to TRBJ1-2; TRBD1 agrees at 11 bases. Germline V gene data show CDR1 as SGHTA and CDR2 as FQGTGA. Losses at the gene ends were 3 bases for V and 2 bases for J; bases not matched to a gene: 2. This CDR3 spans 15 amino acids. The full variable domain, in which reference TRBV7-3 and TRBJ1-2 provide the parts outside the CDR3, is GAGVSQTPSNKVTEKGKYVELRCDPISGHTALYWYRQSLGQGPEFLIYFQGTGAADDSGLPNDRFFAVRPEGSVSTLKIQRTERGDSAVYLCASSFGQGANYGYTFGSGTRLTVV.